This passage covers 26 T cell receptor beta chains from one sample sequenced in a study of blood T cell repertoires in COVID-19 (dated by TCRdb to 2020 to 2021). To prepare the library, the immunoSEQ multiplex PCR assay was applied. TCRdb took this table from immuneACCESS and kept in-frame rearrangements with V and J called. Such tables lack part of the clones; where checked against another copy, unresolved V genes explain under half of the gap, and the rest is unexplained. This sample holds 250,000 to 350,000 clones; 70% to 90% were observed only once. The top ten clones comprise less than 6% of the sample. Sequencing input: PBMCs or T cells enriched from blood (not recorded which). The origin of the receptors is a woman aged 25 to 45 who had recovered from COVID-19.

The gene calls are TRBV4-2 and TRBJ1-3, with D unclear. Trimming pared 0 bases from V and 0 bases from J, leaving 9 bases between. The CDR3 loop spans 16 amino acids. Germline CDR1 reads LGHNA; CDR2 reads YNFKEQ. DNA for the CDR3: TGTGCCAGCAGCCAAGATTGGAGCCGCTCTGGAAACACCATATATTTT. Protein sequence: CASSQDWSRSGNTIYF.

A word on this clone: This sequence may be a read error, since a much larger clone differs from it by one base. The CDR3 region has the DNA TGTGCCAGCAGCTTGCCGGGGAACACTGAAGCTTTCTTT. The encoded protein is CASSLPGNTEAFF. The V gene is TRBV5-6, the J gene TRBJ1-1; D unclear. This CDR3 comprises 13 residues. The V end was cut by 1 base, the J end by 1 base, with 5 bases between. Germline V gene data show CDR1 as SGHDT and CDR2 as YYEEEE.

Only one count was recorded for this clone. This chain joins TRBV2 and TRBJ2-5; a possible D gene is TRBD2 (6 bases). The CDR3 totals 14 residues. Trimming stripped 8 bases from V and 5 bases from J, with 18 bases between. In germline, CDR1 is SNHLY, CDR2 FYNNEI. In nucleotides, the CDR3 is TGTGCCAGCGGAACCTTCGGAGGGGAGGAGACCCAGTACTTC. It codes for CASGTFGGEETQYF.

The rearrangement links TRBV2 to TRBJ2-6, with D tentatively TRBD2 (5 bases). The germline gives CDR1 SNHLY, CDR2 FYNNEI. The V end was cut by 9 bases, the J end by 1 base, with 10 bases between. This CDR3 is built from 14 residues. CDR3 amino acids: CASMRASGANVLTF. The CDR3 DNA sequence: TGTGCCAGTATGAGGGCATCTGGGGCCAACGTCCTGACTTTC.

The CDR3 bases are TGTGCCAGCAGCTGGGGGGGGACGGTGGAACTTGGCAATCAGCCCCAGCATTTT. This sequence encodes CASSWGGTVELGNQPQHF. V gene TRBV5-8 combines with J gene TRBJ1-5, with D possibly being TRBD1 (5 bases). CDR3 size: 18 residues. Trimming shortened V by 3 bases and J by 2 bases, and 21 bases separated the two germline ends. Germline-derived CDR1 and CDR2 are SGHTS and YDEGEE.

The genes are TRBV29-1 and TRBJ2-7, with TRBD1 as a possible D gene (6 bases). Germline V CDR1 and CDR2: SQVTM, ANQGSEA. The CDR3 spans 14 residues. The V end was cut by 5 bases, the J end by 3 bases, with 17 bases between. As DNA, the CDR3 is TGCAGCGTTCGTACGACAGGCGTTAACTACGAGCAGTACTTC. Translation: CSVRTTGVNYEQYF.

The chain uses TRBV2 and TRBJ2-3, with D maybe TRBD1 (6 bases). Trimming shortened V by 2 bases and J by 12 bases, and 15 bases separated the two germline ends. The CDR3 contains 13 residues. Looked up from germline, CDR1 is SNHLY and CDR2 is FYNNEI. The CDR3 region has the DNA TGTGCCAGCAGTGAAATTAGCAGGGGCAACCAGTATTTT. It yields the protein CASSEISRGNQYF.

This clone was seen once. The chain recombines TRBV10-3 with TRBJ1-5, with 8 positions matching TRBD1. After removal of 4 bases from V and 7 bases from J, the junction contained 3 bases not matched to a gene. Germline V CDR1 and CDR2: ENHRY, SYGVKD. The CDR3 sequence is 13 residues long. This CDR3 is CAISGGQGQPQHF. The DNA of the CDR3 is TGTGCCATCAGTGGTGGACAGGGCCAGCCCCAGCATTTT.

The CDR3 loop reads CASSQLANTQNTEAFF. The CDR3 bases are TGTGCCAGCAGTCAATTAGCGAACACACAGAACACTGAAGCTTTCTTT. The rearrangement links TRBV6-2 or TRBV6-3 to TRBJ1-1; D remains unclear. In germline, CDR1 is MNHEY, CDR2 SVGEGT. The CDR3 contains 16 residues. Trimming cost V 5 bases and J 1 base, with 17 bases left between them.

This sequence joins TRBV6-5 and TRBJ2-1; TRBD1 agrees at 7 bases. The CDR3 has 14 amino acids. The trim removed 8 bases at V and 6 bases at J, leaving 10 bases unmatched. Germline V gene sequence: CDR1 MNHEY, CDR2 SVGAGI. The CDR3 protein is CASSLYQGVNEQFF. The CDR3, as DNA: TGTGCCAGCTCGCTTTATCAGGGGGTCAATGAGCAGTTCTTC.

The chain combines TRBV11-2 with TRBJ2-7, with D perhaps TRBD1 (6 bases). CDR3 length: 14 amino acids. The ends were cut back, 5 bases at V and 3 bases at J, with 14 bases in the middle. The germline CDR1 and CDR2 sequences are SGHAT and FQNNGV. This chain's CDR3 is CASSRPGVNYEQYF. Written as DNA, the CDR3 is TGTGCCAGCAGCCGGCCAGGGGTAAACTACGAGCAGTACTTC.

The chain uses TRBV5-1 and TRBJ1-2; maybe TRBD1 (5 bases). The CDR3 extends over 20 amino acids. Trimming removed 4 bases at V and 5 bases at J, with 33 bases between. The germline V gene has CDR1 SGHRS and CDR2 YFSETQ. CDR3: CASSGSLTSQETKPRYGYTF. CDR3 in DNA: TGCGCCAGCAGCGGCAGCTTGACCTCACAGGAAACAAAACCGCGGTATGGCTACACCTTC.

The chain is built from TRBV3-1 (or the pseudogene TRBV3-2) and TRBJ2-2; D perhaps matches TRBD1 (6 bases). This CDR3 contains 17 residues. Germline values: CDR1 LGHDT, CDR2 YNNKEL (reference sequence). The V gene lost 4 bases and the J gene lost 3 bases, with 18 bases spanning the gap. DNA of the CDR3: TGTGCCAGCAGCCTCCTTGGGGGCTCGGCCCACACCGGGGAGCTGTTTTTT. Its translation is CASSLLGGSAHTGELFF.

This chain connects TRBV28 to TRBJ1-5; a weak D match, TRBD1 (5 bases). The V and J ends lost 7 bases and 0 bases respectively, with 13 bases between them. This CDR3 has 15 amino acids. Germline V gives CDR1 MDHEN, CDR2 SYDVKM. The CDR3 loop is CASTTDRYSNQPQHF. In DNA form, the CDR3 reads TGTGCCAGCACCACCGACAGATATAGCAATCAGCCCCAGCATTTT.

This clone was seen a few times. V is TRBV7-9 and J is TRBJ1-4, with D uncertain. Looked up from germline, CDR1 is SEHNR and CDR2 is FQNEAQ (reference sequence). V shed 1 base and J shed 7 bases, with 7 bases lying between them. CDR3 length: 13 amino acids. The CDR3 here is CASSLVGVEKLFF. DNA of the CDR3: TGTGCCAGCAGCTTAGTCGGGGTTGAAAAACTGTTTTTT.

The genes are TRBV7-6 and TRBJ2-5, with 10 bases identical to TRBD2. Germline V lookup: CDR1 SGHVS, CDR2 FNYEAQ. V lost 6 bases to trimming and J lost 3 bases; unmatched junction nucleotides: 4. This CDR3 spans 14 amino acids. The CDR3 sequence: CASRPGLAEETQYF. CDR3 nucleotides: TGTGCCAGCAGACCCGGACTAGCGGAAGAGACCCAGTACTTC. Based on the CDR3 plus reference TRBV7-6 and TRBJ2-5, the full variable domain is GAGVSQSPRYKVTKRGQDVALRCDPISGHVSLYWYRQALGQGPEFLTYFNYEAQQDKSGLPNDRFSAERPEGSISTLTIQRTEQRDSAMYRCASRPGLAEETQYFGPGTRLLVL.

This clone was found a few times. CDR3 in DNA: TGTGCCAGCAGCGTCAGAGGGGGCTCCTACAATGAGCAGTTCTTC. Residues: CASSVRGGSYNEQFF. This chain joins TRBV9 and TRBJ2-1; weak D call: TRBD1 (6 bases). Looked up from germline, CDR1 is SGDLS and CDR2 is YYNGEE. The CDR3 consists of 15 residues. Between the trimmed V and J ends, which lost 2 bases and 0 bases, there was a span of 9 bases. Looking up the rest from reference TRBV9 and TRBJ2-1 gives the full variable domain: DSGVTQTPKHLITATGQRVTLRCSPRSGDLSVYWYQQSLDQGLQFLIQYYNGEERAKGNILERFSAQQFPDLHSELNLSSLELGDSALYFCASSVRGGSYNEQFFGPGTRLTVL.

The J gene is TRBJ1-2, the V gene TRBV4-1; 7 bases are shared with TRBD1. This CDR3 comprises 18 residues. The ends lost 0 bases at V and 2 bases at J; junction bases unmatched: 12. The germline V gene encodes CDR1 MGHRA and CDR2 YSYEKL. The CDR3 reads CASSQETRTGLWNYGYTF. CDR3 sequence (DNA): TGCGCCAGCAGCCAAGAAACCAGGACAGGCCTTTGGAACTATGGCTACACCTTC.

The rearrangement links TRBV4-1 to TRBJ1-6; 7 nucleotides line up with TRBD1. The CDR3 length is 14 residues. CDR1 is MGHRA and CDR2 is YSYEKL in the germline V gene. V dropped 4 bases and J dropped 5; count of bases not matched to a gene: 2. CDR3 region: CASSPTGNNSPLHF. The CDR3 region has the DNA TGCGCCAGCAGCCCGACAGGGAATAATTCACCCCTCCACTTT.

The chain's CDR3 is CASSPPIGGPSYNEQFF. CDR3 nucleotide sequence: TGTGCCAGCAGCCCGCCAATCGGGGGGCCGTCCTACAATGAGCAGTTCTTC. The chain is built from TRBV14 and TRBJ2-1; tentative D call: TRBD2 (7 bases). This CDR3 is 17 amino acids long. V shed 4 bases and J shed 1 base, with 17 bases lying between them. The germline V gene has CDR1 SGHDN and CDR2 FVKESK.

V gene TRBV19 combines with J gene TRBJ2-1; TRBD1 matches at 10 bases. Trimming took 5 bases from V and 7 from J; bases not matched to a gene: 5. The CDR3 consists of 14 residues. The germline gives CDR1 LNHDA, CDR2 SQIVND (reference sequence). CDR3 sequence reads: CASSSGTGVNEQFF. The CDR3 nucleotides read TGTGCCAGTAGTTCTGGGACAGGGGTAAATGAGCAGTTCTTC.

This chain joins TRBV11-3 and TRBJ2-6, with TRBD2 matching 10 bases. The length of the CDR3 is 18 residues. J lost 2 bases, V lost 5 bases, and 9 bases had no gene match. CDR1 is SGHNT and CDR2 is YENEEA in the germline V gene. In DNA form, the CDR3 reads TGTGCCAGCAGCCCCCGAGCGGGGGGGCCACCTGGGGCCAACGTCCTGACTTTC. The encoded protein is CASSPRAGGPPGANVLTF.

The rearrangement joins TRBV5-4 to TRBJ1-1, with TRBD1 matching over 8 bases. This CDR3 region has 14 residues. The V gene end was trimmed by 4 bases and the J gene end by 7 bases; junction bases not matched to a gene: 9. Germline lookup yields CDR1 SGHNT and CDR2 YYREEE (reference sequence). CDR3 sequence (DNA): TGTGCCAGCAGCCAGGACAGGGTCGGCGGTGAAGCTTTCTTT. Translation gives CASSQDRVGGEAFF. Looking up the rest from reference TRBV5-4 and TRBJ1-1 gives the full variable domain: ETGVTQSPTHLIKTRGQQVTLRCSSQSGHNTVSWYQQALGQGPQFIFQYYREEENGRGNFPPRFSGLQFPNYSSELNVNALELDDSALYLCASSQDRVGGEAFFGQGTRLTVV.

CDR3 in DNA: TGTGCCAGCAGTCGCCCGACTATTCCAGATACGCAGTATTTT. It yields the protein CASSRPTIPDTQYF. The chain combines TRBV6-5 with TRBJ2-3, with D perhaps TRBD2 (5 bases). Trimming shortened V by 5 bases and J by 4 bases, and 13 bases separated the two germline ends. The CDR3 is 14 amino acids. The V gene's germline CDR1 is MNHEY and CDR2 SVGAGI.

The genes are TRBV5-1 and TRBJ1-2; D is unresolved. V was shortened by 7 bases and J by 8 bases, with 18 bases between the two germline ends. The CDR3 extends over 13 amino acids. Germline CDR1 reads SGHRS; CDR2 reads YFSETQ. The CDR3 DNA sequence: TGCGCCAGCTCTTGGGTATCTGGGCAGGGCTACACCTTC. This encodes CASSWVSGQGYTF. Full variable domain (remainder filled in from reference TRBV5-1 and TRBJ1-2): KAGVTQTPRYLIKTRGQQVTLSCSPISGHRSVSWYQQTPGQGLQFLFEYFSETQRNKGNFPGRFSGRQFSNSRSEMNVSTLELGDSALYLCASSWVSGQGYTFGSGTRLTVV.

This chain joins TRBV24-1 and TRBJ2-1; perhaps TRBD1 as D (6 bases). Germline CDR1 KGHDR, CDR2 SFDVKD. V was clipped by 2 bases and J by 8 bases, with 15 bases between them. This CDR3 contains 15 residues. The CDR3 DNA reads TGTGCCACCAGTGATTCCGGACAGTCGTGGGATGAGCAGTTCTTC. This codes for CATSDSGQSWDEQFF.